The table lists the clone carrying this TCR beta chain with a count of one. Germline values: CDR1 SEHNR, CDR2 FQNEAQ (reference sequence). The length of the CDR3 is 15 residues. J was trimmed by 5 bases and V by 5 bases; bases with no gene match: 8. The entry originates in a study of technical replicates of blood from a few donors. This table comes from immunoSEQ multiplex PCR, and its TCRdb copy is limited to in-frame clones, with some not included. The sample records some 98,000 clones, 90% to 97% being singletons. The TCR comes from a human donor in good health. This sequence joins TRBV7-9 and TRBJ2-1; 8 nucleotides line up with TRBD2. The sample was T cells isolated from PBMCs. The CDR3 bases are TGTGCCAGCAGCCAGCGGGAGCAGGCCAACAATGAGCAGTTCTTC. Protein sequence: CASSQREQANNEQFF.